Detailed here is one TCR beta chain. Its antigen specificity is not known. Nothing much larger sits one base from this clone, and base qualities are not available. The CDR3 regions of human TCRbeta chains were subjected to immunosequencing. On the study's bioinformatics: Repertoire TCRs were checked for matches against a reference library of SARS-CoV-2-specific TCRs that had been generated using the MIRA antigen-specificity platform. Breadth meant the fraction of unique TCRs that were SARS-CoV-2-associated, whereas depth meant the fraction of total T cells that were SARS-CoV-2-associated. Using the MIRA data, each spike-specific TCR was assigned both to the spike region to which the TCR was reactive and to a CD4 or CD8 class. Log10-transformed breadth and depth values were compared by one-way ANOVA with Sidak's multiple comparisons tests. The immuneACCESS repertoire file appears here via TCRdb, limited to in-frame rearrangements. These files lack a portion of the clones; in checked studies, under half of the deficit traces to unresolved V genes, and the cause of the others is not known. V and J calls and clone size are as listed in that table; D and trimming were resolved from the DNA. This sample comprises roughly 190,000 clones, around nine tenths of them detected only once. The top ten hold approximately 4% of the sample.

The data were taken from a study of T cell responses to AZD1222 COVID-19 vaccine (dated by TCRdb to 2020 to 2022). For the study in its entirety: A total of 233 trial participants underwent TCR sequencing, of whom 207 had received two doses of AZD1222 and approximately 25 had received two doses of the MenACWY control vaccine. Enrollment into the trials was organized by age into subgroups of 18-55, 56-69 and 70-plus years, and those subgroups contained about 150, 27 and 61 TCR-sequenced participants, respectively.

The germline V gene yields KGHSH for CDR1 and LQKENI for CDR2. Taken from cysteine to phenylalanine, the CDR3 has 16 residues. The kept DNA is CDR3 alone, 48 bases in frame from the first base. Relative to germline, V is 2 bases shorter and J is 2 bases shorter, with 14 bases between their ends. Summary of the overall study and its limitations: Participants were mostly white British, with more females than males. The authors suggested clonal diversity may have been underestimated. Only six AZD1222 recipients were SARS-CoV-2 seropositive at baseline, limiting conclusions about previously exposed vaccinees. CD4 TCRs associated with the vaccine covered the entire spike protein, and the dominant responses were in regions 160-218 and 743-854. No day 14 peak-response samples were available, so repertoires were characterized only after the peak T cell response. The 56-69-year group was small, and its depth increase did not reach significance, likely because of low power. Reportedly, close to half of the unique spike-specific TCRs recognized epitopes lying outside the regions that are mutated in the B.1.351 and B.1.1.7 variants. After two AZD1222 doses, both the breadth and the depth of spike-specific TCRs were significantly higher than at day 0 and than in MenACWY recipients.

The time point label here, explained by the study, means: about 28 days (+/-7) after the second vaccine dose. The treatment or condition label, as the study defines it: meningococcal conjugate vaccine given as trial control. Vaccinee samples were obtained from the UK trials COV001 and COV002, which included a single-blind randomized controlled phase 2/3 trial of AZD1222 (ChAdOx1 nCoV-19) in healthy adults. For TCRbeta chain sequencing, PBMC samples from trial participants were taken at day 0 and at day 28 after the second dose. The specimen was peripheral blood, collected 28 days after the second dose of the MenACWY control vaccine. This clonotype originated in an adult who received the MenACWY meningococcal vaccine as a control. Recombination connected TRBV18 to TRBJ2-3, with the D gene not clear enough to name. The CDR3 corresponds to CASSPDFGQPTDTQYF. The DNA reads as follows: TGTGCCAGCTCACCAGACTTCGGGCAGCCCACAGATACGCAGTATTTT.